These T cell receptor beta chains were read from a single sample in a study of blood T cell repertoires in COVID-19. The method was immunoSEQ multiplex PCR; TCRdb's version includes in-frame clones alone and lacks a portion of them. The repertoire consists of about 140,000 clones, with around 78% occurring once and the leading ten covering about 1.9%. The material sequenced was peripheral blood. All receptors derive from an older woman with acute or convalescent COVID-19. The CDR3 runs from the conserved cysteine through the conserved F or W. D genes are given only for firm matches. Size values are once, few and many counts, or a class for expanded clones, and some rows have none.

TGTGCCAGCAGGCTAACCGGGACAGGGGGCACCGGGGAGCTGTTTTTT	CASRLTGTGGTGELFF	few	TRBD1	TRBJ2-2	TRBV7-2
TGTGCCAGCAGCTTAGGGCCAGGCCTACAAGAGACCCAGTACTTC	CASSLGPGLQETQYF	NA	NA	TRBJ2-5	TRBV7-2
TGTGCCAGCAGTTACCGGATCGGGACAGTAAGCTACGAGCAGTACTTC	CASSYRIGTVSYEQYF	few	TRBD1	TRBJ2-7	TRBV6-5
TGTGCCAGCAGTTACTCCCTTGATGAAAAACTGTTTTTT	CASSYSLDEKLFF	NA	NA	TRBJ1-4	TRBV6-5
TGTGCCAGCAGCCAATTGAGGTCCAAAAATTCACCCCTCCACTTT	CASSQLRSKNSPLHF	NA	NA	TRBJ1-6	TRBV14
TGTGCCAGCAGCCAAGGAGACAAGGCGGGCTACACCTTC	CASSQGDKAGYTF	NA	NA	TRBJ1-2	TRBV3-1/TRBV3-2
TGTGCCACCAGCAGAGATCACAGTATTGCTGGGGCCAACGTCCTGACTTTC	CATSRDHSIAGANVLTF	NA	NA	TRBJ2-6	TRBV15
TGTGCCATCAGTGGAAGGACTAGCGGAGGAGATACGCAGTATTTT	CAISGRTSGGDTQYF	NA	TRBD2	TRBJ2-3	TRBV10-3
TGCAGCGTTGCGGGACTAGCGGTCTACGAGCAGTACTTC	CSVAGLAVYEQYF	NA	TRBD2	TRBJ2-7	TRBV29-1
TGTGCCAGCAGCTTAGTCTCTACTAGCTGGGGCTACAATGAGCAGTTCTTC	CASSLVSTSWGYNEQFF	NA	NA	TRBJ2-1	TRBV11-2
TGTGCCAGCAGTTCCTCCTGGACTAGTATGGAGACCCAGTACTTC	CASSSSWTSMETQYF	NA	TRBD2	TRBJ2-5	TRBV6-2/TRBV6-3
TGTGCCAGCAGTTCAGGGGCAGGGATCTACGAGCAGTACTTC	CASSSGAGIYEQYF	NA	NA	TRBJ2-7	TRBV28
TGTGCCAGCAGCGCAACAGGGAGTTCCAACCAGCCCCAGCATTTT	CASSATGSSNQPQHF	NA	NA	TRBJ1-5	TRBV11-2
TGTGCCAGCAGCCTGTGGTCGGGTCAGCCCCAGCATTTT	CASSLWSGQPQHF	NA	NA	TRBJ1-5	TRBV6-2/TRBV6-3
TGCAGTGCTTCCGAGGTCTATGGCTACACCTTC	CSASEVYGYTF	NA	NA	TRBJ1-2	TRBV20-1